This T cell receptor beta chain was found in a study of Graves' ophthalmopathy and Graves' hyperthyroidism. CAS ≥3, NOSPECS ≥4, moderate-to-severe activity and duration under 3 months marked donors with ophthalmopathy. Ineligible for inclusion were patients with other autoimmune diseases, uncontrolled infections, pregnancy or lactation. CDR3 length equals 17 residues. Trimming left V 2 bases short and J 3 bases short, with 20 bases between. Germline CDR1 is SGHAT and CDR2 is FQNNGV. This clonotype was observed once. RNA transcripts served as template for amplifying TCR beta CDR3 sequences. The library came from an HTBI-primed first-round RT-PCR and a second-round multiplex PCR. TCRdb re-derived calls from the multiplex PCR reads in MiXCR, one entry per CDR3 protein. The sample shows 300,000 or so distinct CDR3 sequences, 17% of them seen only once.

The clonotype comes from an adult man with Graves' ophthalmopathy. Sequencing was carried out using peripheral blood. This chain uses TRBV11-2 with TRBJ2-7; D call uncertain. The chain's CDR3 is CASSLQNPLLQGYEQYF. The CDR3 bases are TGTGCCAGCAGCTTACAAAATCCTCTGTTGCAAGGCTACGAGCAGTACTTC. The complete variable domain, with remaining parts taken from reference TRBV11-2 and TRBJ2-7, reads EAGVAQSPRYKIIEKRQSVAFWCNPISGHATLYWYQQILGQGPKLLIQFQNNGVVDDSQLPKDRFSAERLKGVDSTLKIQPAKLEDSAVYLCASSLQNPLLQGYEQYFGPGTRLTVT.